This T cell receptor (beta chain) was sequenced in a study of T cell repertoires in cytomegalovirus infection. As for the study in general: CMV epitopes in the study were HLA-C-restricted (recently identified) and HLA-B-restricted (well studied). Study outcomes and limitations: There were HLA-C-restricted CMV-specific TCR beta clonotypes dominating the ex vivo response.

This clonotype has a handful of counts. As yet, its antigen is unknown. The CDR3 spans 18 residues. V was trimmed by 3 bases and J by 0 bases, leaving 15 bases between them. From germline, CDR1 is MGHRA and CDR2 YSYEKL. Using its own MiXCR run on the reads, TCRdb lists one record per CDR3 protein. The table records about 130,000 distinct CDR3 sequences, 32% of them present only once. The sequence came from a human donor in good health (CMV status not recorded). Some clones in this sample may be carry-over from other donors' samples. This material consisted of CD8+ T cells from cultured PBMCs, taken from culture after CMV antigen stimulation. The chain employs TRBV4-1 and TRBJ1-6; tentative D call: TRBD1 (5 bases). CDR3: CASSQEGLLSSYNSPLHF. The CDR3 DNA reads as TGCGCCAGCAGCCAGGAGGGACTGCTGAGCTCCTATAATTCACCCCTCCACTTT.